This T cell receptor beta chain was profiled in a study of T cells in Graves' hyperthyroidism and ophthalmopathy. Study as a whole: Peripheral blood was collected at initial diagnosis, before any treatment.

From RNA transcripts, TCR beta CDR3 regions were amplified. First-round RT-PCR of the TCR CDR3 relied on the HTBI primer set. Each CDR3 protein is one row after TCRdb ran MiXCR on the multiplex PCR reads. Of 600,000 or so distinct CDR3 sequences detected, about 14% appear once; the ten largest clones hold about 12%. The V end was cut by 0 bases, the J end by 4 bases, with 12 bases between. The CDR3 spans 15 residues. CDR1 MNHEY and CDR2 SMNVEV come from the germline V gene (reference sequence). Patients affected by ophthalmopathy presented a Clinical Activity Score of at least 3, a NOSPECS grade of at least 4, and disease duration below 3 months. With respect to this clonotype: Its matching antigen is unknown.

Study observations and caveats: The model made its ophthalmopathy prediction, and onset followed a median 6.5 months later. Ophthalmopathy and stable hyperthyroidism were told apart by a 13 V-J model.

The gene calls are TRBV27 and TRBJ1-2; possibly TRBD1 for D (6 bases). This TCR was sampled from a woman aged 45-65 years with Graves' ophthalmopathy. Sequencing used blood. The CDR3 nucleotides read TGTGCCAGCAGTTTATCGGGAGGGGGTGGCTATGGCTACACCTTC. As protein: CASSLSGGGGYGYTF.